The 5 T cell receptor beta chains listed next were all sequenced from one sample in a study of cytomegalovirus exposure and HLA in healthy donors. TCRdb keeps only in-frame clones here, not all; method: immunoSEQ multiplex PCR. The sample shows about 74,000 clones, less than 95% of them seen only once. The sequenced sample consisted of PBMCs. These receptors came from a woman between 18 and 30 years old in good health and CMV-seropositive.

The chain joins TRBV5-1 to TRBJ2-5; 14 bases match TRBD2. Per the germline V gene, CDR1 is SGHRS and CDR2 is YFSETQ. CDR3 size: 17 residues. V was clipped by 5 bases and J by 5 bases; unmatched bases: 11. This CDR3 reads CASSDPGLAGVGETQYF. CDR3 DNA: TGCGCCAGCAGTGATCCGGGACTAGCGGGGGTGGGTGAGACCCAGTACTTC.

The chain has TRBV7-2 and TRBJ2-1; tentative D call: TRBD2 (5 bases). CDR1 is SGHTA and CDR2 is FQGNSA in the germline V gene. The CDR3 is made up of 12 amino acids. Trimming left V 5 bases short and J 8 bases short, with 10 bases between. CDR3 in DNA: TGTGCCAGCAGCAATCGAGGGTATGAGCAGTTCTTC. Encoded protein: CASSNRGYEQFF.

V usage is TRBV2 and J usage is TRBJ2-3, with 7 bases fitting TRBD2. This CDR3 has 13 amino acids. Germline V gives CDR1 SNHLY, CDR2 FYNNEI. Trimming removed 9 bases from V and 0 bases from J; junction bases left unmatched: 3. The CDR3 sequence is CASLAASTDTQYF. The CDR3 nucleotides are TGTGCCAGTCTAGCGGCTAGCACAGATACGCAGTATTTT.

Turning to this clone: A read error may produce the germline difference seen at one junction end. This CDR3 is CASSSEGATYNEQFF. DNA for the CDR3: TGTGCTAGCAGTTCGGAGGGGGCTACCTACAATGAGCAGTTCTTC. The chain combines TRBV7-7 with TRBJ2-1; a possible D gene is TRBD1 (7 bases). The germline V gene encodes CDR1 SSHAT and CDR2 FNYEAQ (reference sequence). The CDR3 has 15 amino acids.

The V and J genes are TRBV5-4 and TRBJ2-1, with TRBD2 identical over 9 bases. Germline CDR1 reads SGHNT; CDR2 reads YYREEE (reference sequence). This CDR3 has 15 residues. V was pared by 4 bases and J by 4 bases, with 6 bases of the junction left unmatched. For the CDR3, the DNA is TGTGCCAGCAGCCCCAGCGGGGGGTTTTACAATGAGCAGTTCTTC. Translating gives CASSPSGGFYNEQFF.